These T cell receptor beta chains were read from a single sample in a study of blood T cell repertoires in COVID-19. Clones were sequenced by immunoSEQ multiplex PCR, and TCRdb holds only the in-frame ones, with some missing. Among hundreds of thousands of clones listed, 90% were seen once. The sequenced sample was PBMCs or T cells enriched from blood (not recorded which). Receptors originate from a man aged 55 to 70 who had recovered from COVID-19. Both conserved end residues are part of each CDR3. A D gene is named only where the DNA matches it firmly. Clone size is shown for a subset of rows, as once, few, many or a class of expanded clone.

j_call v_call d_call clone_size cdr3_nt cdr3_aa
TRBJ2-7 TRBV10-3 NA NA TGTGCCATCAGGCCTCTGCTAGACTCCTACGAGCAGTACTTC CAIRPLLDSYEQYF
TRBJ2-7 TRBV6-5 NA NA TGTGCCAGCAGACCTATGGGTCGGAGTTACGAGCAGTACTTC CASRPMGRSYEQYF
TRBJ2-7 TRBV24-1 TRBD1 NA TGTGCCACCAGTGAGTTACAGGGGGCCCGCTACGAGCAGTACTTC CATSELQGARYEQYF
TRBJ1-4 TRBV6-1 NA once TGTGCCAGCAGTGAAGCGCGGGCAGTGATTAATGAAAAACTGTTTTTT CASSEARAVINEKLFF
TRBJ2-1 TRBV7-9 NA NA TGTGCCAGCAGCTTACACGGGAATGAGCAGTTCTTC CASSLHGNEQFF
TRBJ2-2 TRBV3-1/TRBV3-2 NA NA TGTGCCAGCAGCCTTGACCCCAGGGGTTGCGGGGAGCTGTTTTTT CASSLDPRGCGELFF
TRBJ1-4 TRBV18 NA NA TGTGCCAGCTCACTGACAGAGCCTAAGGGGGAAAAACTGTTTTTT CASSLTEPKGEKLFF
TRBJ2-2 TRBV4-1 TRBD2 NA TGCGCCAGCAGAGCGGGGGCCGGGGAGCTGTTTTTT CASRAGAGELFF
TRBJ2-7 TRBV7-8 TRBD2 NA TGTGCCAGCAGCTTCGTTGCGGGGGACTACGAGCAGTACTTC CASSFVAGDYEQYF
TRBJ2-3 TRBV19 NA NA TGTGCCAGTAGTATAGATCTCAGGGGCGCGCGGGATACGCAGTATTTT CASSIDLRGARDTQYF
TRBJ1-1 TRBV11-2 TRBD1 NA TGTGCCAGCAGCCTGGGACAGGGAATCTCTGAAGCTTTCTTT CASSLGQGISEAFF
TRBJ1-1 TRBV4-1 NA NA TGCGCCAGCAGCCAAGGGACGGGGTTTCGGACTGAAGCTTTCTTT CASSQGTGFRTEAFF
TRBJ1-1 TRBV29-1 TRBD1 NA TGCAGCGTTGGAGACAGGGGGCAGGTGAACACTGAAGCTTTCTTT CSVGDRGQVNTEAFF
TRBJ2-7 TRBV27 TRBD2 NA TGTGCCAGCAACTCCTTATCCCGGCTAGCGGGAGTGTACGAGCAGTACTTC CASNSLSRLAGVYEQYF
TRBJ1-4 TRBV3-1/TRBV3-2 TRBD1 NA TGTGCCAGCAGCCAAGATCGAAGACAGGGCCTAACTAATGAAAAACTGTTTTTT CASSQDRRQGLTNEKLFF
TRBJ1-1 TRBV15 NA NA TGTGCCACCAGCAAGGACAGAACTGAAGCTTTCTTT CATSKDRTEAFF
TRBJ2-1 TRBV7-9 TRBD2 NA TGTGCCAGCAGCTATCTGGATGGTAGCGGGACCAATGAGCAGTTCTTC CASSYLDGSGTNEQFF
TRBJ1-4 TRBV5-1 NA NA TGCGCCAGCAGAAATGCCGGGACAAATGAAAAACTGTTTTTT CASRNAGTNEKLFF
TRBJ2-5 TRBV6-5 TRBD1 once TGTGCCAGCAGTTACGACAGGGGGCGCCGGGAGACCCAGTACTTC CASSYDRGRRETQYF
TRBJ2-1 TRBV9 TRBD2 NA TGTGCCAGCAGCGTAGGGACCCGCTCGCTGGCGGGAGGTGAGCAGTTCTTC CASSVGTRSLAGGEQFF
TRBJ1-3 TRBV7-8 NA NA TGTGCCAGCAGCTTAGAGGCAGGGTGGGCTCGTGGAAACACCATATATTTT CASSLEAGWARGNTIYF
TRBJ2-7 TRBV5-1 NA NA TGCGCCAGCAGCTCCAATTTCTACGAGCAGTACTTC CASSSNFYEQYF
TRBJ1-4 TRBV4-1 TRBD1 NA TGCGCCAGCAGCCGAGCAACCCGGGACAGGGTCGGAAAACTGTTTTTT CASSRATRDRVGKLFF
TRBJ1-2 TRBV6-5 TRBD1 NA TGTGCCACTCAGCCACGACAGGGAGCTAACTATGGCTACACCTTC CATQPRQGANYGYTF
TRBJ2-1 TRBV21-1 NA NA TGTGCCAGCAGCCTCCGGGACAGGGACCACAATGAGCAGTTCTTC CASSLRDRDHNEQFF
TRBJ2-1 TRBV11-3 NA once TGTGCCAGCAGCGGAGGAATCTCCTACAATGAGCAGTTCTTC CASSGGISYNEQFF
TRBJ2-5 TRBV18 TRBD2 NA TGTGCCAGCTCACCACGAGCGGGGGGCCAAGAGACCCAGTACTTC CASSPRAGGQETQYF
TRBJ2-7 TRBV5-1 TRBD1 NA TGCGCCAGCAGCTTGTGGCAGGGGGCTTACGAGCAGTACTTC CASSLWQGAYEQYF
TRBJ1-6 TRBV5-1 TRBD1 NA TGCGCCAGCAGCTTGGTGGACAGGGATAATTCACCCCTCCACTTT CASSLVDRDNSPLHF
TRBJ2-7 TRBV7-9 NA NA TGTGCCAGCAGCGCGGGTGGGGAGCAGTACTTC CASSAGGEQYF
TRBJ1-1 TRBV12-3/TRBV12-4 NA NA TGTGCCAGCAGTCTTGCGGCGGACACTGAAGCTTTCTTT CASSLAADTEAFF
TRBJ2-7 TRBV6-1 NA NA TGTGCCAGCAGTGAAGCCCCTTCCTACGAGCAGTACTTC CASSEAPSYEQYF
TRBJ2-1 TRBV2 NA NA TGTGCCAGCAGTTTCGCAAAGGAGTATGAGCAGTTCTTC CASSFAKEYEQFF
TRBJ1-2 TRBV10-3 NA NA TGTGCCAGCGGGGTCAATTATGGCTACACCTTC CASGVNYGYTF
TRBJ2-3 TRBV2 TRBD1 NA TGTGCCAGCAGTGACAGGGGGTTGACAGATACGCAGTATTTT CASSDRGLTDTQYF
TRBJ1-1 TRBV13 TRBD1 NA TGTGCCAGCAGTACCGTGGCACCCTGGGACAGCATGAACACTGAAGCTTTCTTT CASSTVAPWDSMNTEAFF
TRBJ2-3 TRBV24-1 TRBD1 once TGTGCCACCAGTGATTCAGGACAGGGGGGGACAGATACGCAGTATTTT CATSDSGQGGTDTQYF
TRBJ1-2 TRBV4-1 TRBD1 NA TGCGCCAGCAGCCAAGAACAGGGGGGGCCTAACTATGGCTACACCTTC CASSQEQGGPNYGYTF
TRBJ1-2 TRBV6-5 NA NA TGTGCCAGCAGCCCCGAGGGGGAGGGCTATGGCTACACCTTC CASSPEGEGYGYTF
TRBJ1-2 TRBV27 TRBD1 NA TGTGCCAGCAGCCTAGGACAGGGGAACGGCTACACCTTC CASSLGQGNGYTF
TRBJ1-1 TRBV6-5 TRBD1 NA TGTGCCAGCAGGGACAGGGATCCCACTGAAGCTTTCTTT CASRDRDPTEAFF
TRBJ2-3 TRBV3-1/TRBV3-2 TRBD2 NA TGTGCCAGCAGCCCCCAACCGTCCGGGACTAGAGACACAGATACGCAGTATTTT CASSPQPSGTRDTDTQYF
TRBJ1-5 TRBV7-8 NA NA TGTGCCAGCAGCTTACGGACAGCCGGGGTGGTGGGTCAGCCCCAGCATTTT CASSLRTAGVVGQPQHF
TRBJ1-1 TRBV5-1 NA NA TGCGCCAGCAGCCCTACAGGAATGAACACTGAAGCTTTCTTT CASSPTGMNTEAFF
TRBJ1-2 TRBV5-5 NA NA TGTGCCAGCAGCTTGACAGGGTCCTATGGCTACACCTTC CASSLTGSYGYTF
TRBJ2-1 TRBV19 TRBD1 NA TGTGCCAGTGACAGGGGGATGTATTACAATGAGCAGTTCTTC CASDRGMYYNEQFF
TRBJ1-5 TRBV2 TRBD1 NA TGTGCCAGCGAGGGACAGGGAGGCAATCAGCCCCAGCATTTT CASEGQGGNQPQHF
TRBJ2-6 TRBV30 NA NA TGTGCCTGGAGTCGAGACTCTGGGGCCAACGTCCTGACTTTC CAWSRDSGANVLTF
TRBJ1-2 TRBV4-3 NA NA TGCGCCAGCAGCCAAAACGGACAGCCTAACTATGGCTACACCTTC CASSQNGQPNYGYTF
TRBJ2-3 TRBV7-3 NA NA TGTGCCAGCAGCTTGGGTCGGGGGTCTGCGACAGATACGCAGTATTTT CASSLGRGSATDTQYF
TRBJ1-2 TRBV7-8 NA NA TGTGCCAGCACCTCCCCCCAGGCGGGTTATGGCTACACCTTC CASTSPQAGYGYTF
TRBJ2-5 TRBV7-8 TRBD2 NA TGTGCCAGCAGCTTATTCCCCCCTAGCGGGGGGCTTAAACCTAAAGAGACCCAGTACTTC CASSLFPPSGGLKPKETQYF